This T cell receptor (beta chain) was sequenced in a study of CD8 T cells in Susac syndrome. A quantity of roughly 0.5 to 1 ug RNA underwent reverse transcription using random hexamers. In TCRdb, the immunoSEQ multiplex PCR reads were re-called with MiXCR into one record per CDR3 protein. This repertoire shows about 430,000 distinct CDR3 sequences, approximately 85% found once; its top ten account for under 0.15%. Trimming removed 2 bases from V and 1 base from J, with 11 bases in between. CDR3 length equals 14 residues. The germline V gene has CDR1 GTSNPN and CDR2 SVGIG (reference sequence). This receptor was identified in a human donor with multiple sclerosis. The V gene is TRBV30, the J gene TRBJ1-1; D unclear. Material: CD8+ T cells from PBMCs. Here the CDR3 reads CAWSPAPGNTEAFF. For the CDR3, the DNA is TGTGCCTGGAGTCCCGCCCCGGGGAACACTGAAGCTTTCTTT.